What follows describes a single T cell receptor (beta chain). Its antigen remains unknown. The table came from immunoSEQ multiplex PCR; TCRdb's copy has only in-frame clones and leaves some out. Of about 2.1 million clones in the sample, just over 90% are singletons; the top ten hold 1.5% to 2%. The sample belongs to a study of shared clonotypes between healthy human individuals. Across the study: Per donor, CD8 memory used one plate, CD8 naive used two, CD4 memory used three and CD4 naive used three. Findings and caveats of the study: Generally, estimated richness proved larger in naive subsets than it did in memory subsets. Non-shared clonotypes had lower generation probabilities than those shared by all four donors.

Germline V CDR1 and CDR2: MNHEY, SMNVEV (reference sequence). CDR3 length equals 15 residues. Between the trimmed V and J ends, which lost 4 bases and 3 bases, there was a span of 15 bases. In the naive CD8 group, cells lacked CD45RO and were positively selected for CCR7, so terminally differentiated effector memory CD45RA+ cells were left out. This chain uses TRBV27 with TRBJ2-5; either TRBD1 or TRBD2 may supply D (6 bases each). Material for sequencing was naive CD8+ T cells from PBMCs. The TCR sequence derives from a man aged 18-30 years in good health. Some clones in this sample may be carry-over from other donors' samples. The CDR3 region has the DNA TGTGCCAGCAGTTCTTGGGGGGCGCTAAAAGAGACCCAGTACTTC. It specifies CASSSWGALKETQYF.